These 7 T cell receptor beta chains were sequenced from one sample in a study of blood T cell repertoires in COVID-19. Profiled with immunoSEQ multiplex PCR; TCRdb holds only in-frame clones, not every one. The sample contains roughly 50,000 clones, around 90% of which appear only once. The sequenced sample consisted of peripheral blood. The receptors here all came from a man older than 75 with acute or convalescent COVID-19.

The genes are TRBV11-2 and TRBJ1-5, with D possibly being TRBD1 (6 bases). Germline V gene data show CDR1 as SGHAT and CDR2 as FQNNGV. The CDR3 runs to 15 residues. V was trimmed by 5 bases and J by 2 bases, leaving 13 bases between them. The CDR3 nucleotides read TGTGCCAGCAGCCCCGTGGCAGGGGGCAATCAGCCCCAGCATTTT. It encodes CASSPVAGGNQPQHF. The full variable domain, rest sourced from reference TRBV11-2 and TRBJ1-5, is EAGVAQSPRYKIIEKRQSVAFWCNPISGHATLYWYQQILGQGPKLLIQFQNNGVVDDSQLPKDRFSAERLKGVDSTLKIQPAKLEDSAVYLCASSPVAGGNQPQHFGDGTRLSIL.

The CDR3 DNA sequence: TGTGCCAGCAGTGAACGGGGGACAGGCGCGAAGGAGCCCCAGCATTTT. It encodes CASSERGTGAKEPQHF. The chain links TRBV6-1 to TRBJ1-5; 8 nucleotides align to TRBD1. Per germline, CDR1 MNHNS and CDR2 SASEGT. The CDR3 consists of 16 residues. V trimming: 2 bases; J trimming: 8 bases; junction bases outside the gene matches: 11.

This clone was observed once. V usage is TRBV30 and J usage is TRBJ1-1; a weak D match, TRBD1 (5 bases). The CDR3 has 14 amino acids. V was pared by 2 bases and J by 3 bases, with 13 bases between. Germline loops: CDR1 GTSNPN, CDR2 SVGIG (reference sequence). CDR3 in DNA: TGTGCCTGGAGTCAAGTCGGAGGGGACACTGAAGCTTTCTTT. It encodes CAWSQVGGDTEAFF. The full variable domain, completed using reference TRBV30 and TRBJ1-1, is SQTIHQWPATLVQPVGSPLSLECTVEGTSNPNLYWYRQAAGRGLQLLFYSVGIGQISSEVPQNLSASRPQDRQFILSSKKLLLSDSGFYLCAWSQVGGDTEAFFGQGTRLTVV.

The CDR3, as DNA: TGTGCCAGTATGGACCAGGGTAGTCCTAGGGATGAGCAGTTCTTC. As protein: CASMDQGSPRDEQFF. The chain carries TRBV19 and TRBJ2-1, with D perhaps TRBD1 (5 bases). Trimming removed 7 bases from V and 8 bases from J, with 21 bases in between. The CDR3 has 15 residues. The germline V gene has CDR1 LNHDA and CDR2 SQIVND (reference sequence).

The chain carries TRBV18 and TRBJ2-2, with TRBD1 identical over 8 bases. The germline CDR1 and CDR2 sequences are KGHSH and LQKENI. The CDR3 is 15 residues long. V dropped 5 bases and J dropped 4; count of bases not matched to a gene: 6. CDR3 sequence: CASSSGQGTTGELFF. As DNA, the CDR3 is TGTGCCAGCTCATCCGGACAGGGAACCACCGGGGAGCTGTTTTTT. Complete variable domain (other parts from reference TRBV18 and TRBJ2-2): NAGVMQNPRHLVRRRGQEARLRCSPMKGHSHVYWYRQLPEEGLKFMVYLQKENIIDESGMPKERFSAEFPKEGPSILRIQQVVRGDSAAYFCASSSGQGTTGELFFGEGSRLTVL.

This chain joins TRBV28 and TRBJ1-3; D possibly corresponds to TRBD1 (5 bases). Germline CDR1 MDHEN, CDR2 SYDVKM. With 6 bases removed from V and 2 bases from J, the gap between germline ends came to 11 bases. The CDR3 totals 14 residues. Here the CDR3 DNA reads TGTGCCAGCAGGAAGGGGTCTGCTGGAAACACCATATATTTT. This sequence encodes CASRKGSAGNTIYF.

V gene TRBV29-1 combines with J gene TRBJ1-1; D unresolved. Trimming cost V 3 bases and J 0 bases, with 17 bases left between them. This CDR3 is 16 amino acids long. Germline V gene sequence: CDR1 SQVTM, CDR2 ANQGSEA. DNA for the CDR3: TGCAGCGTTGAGGCTCGGGGATTAAGCATGAACACTGAAGCTTTCTTT. Protein sequence: CSVEARGLSMNTEAFF.